This TCR beta chain was found in a study of OX40 agonist ivuxolimab in advanced cancers. Study at large: Two cutaneous melanoma patients and one hepatocellular carcinoma patient, three in all, had partial responses.

Produced via immunoSEQ multiplex PCR; TCRdb's table is partial and in-frame only. Here the sample spans about 17,000 clones, about four fifths being singletons. Looked up from germline, CDR1 is SEHNR and CDR2 is FQNEAQ (reference sequence). V gave up 5 bases and J gave up 6 bases, with 19 bases separating them. The CDR3 covers 15 residues. The chain has TRBV7-9 and TRBJ1-2, with D possibly TRBD1 on 6 matching bases. The clonotype originates from an adult with an advanced solid tumor such as melanoma, head and neck, liver or kidney cancer. This specimen was CD4+ or CD8+ T cells sorted from blood, taken in a trial of the OX40 agonist ivuxolimab. The CDR3 protein is CASSPPTGGGDGYTF. The CDR3 DNA sequence: TGTGCCAGCAGCCCTCCGACAGGTGGAGGGGATGGCTACACCTTC.